The TCR beta chain described here comes from a study of identical twins' blood T cells. TCRdb re-analysed the 5' RACE reads in MiXCR, keeping a single row per CDR3 protein. The profile shows roughly 340,000 distinct CDR3 sequences, over 25% of them singletons. The sequence was collected from a woman between 18 and 55 years old in good health. The sequencing sample was made of PBMCs.

The CDR3 region has the DNA TGCGCCAGCAGCCCCGGGACATTCACAGATACGCAGTATTTT. This gives the protein CASSPGTFTDTQYF. The J gene is TRBJ2-3, the V gene TRBV5-1; possibly TRBD1 for D (6 bases). The V gene lost 4 bases and the J gene lost 2 bases, with 11 bases spanning the gap. The CDR3 contains 14 residues. Germline V lookup: CDR1 SGHRS, CDR2 YFSETQ.